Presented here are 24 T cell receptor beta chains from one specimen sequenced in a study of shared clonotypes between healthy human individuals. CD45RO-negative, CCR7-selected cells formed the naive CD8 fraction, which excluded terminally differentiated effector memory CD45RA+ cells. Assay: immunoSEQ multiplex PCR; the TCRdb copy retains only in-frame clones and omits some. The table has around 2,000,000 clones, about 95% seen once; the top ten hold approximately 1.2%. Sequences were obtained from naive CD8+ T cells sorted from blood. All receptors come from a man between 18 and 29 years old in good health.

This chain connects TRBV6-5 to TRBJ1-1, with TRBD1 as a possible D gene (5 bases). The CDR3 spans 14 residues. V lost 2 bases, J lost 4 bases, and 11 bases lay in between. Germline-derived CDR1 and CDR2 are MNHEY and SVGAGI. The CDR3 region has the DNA TGTGCCAGCAGTTACGACGTAGGGGCCACTGAAGCTTTCTTT. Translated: CASSYDVGATEAFF.

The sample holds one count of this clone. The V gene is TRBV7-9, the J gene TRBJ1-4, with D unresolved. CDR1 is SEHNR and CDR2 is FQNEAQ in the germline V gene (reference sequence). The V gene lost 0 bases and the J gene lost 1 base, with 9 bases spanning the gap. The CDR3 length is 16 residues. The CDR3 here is CASSLAKSGTNEKLFF. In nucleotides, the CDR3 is TGTGCCAGCAGCTTAGCGAAGTCGGGAACTAATGAAAAACTGTTTTTT.

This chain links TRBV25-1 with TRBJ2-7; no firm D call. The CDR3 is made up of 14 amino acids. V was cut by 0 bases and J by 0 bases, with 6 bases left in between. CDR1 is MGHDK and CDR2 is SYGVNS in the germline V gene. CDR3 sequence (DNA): TGTGCCAGCAGTGAATATGCAGACTCCTACGAGCAGTACTTC. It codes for CASSEYADSYEQYF.

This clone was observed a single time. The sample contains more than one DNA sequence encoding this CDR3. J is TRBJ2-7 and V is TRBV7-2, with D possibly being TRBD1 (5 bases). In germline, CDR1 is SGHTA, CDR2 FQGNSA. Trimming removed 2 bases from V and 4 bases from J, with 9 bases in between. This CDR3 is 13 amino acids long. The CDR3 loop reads CASSLRGPYEQYF. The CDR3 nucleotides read TGTGCCAGCAGCTTAAGGGGTCCATACGAGCAGTACTTC.

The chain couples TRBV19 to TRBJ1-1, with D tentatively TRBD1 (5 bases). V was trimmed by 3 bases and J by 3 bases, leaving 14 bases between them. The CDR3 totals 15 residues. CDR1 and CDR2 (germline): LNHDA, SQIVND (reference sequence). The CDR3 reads CASSIRGAWYTEAFF. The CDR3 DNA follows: TGTGCCAGTAGTATTCGGGGCGCGTGGTACACTGAAGCTTTCTTT.

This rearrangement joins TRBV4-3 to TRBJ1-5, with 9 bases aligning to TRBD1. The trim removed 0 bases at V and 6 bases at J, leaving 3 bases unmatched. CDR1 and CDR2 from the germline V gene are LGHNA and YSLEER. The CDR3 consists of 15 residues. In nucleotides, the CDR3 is TGCGCCAGCAGCCAAGACCGGGACAGGGTTCAGCCCCAGCATTTT. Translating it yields CASSQDRDRVQPQHF.

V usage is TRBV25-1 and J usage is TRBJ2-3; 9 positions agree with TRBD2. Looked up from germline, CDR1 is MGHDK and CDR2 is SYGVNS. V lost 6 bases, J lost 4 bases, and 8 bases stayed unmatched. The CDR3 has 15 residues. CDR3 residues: CASSTRTSEADTQYF. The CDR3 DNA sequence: TGTGCCAGCAGCACGAGGACTAGCGAAGCAGATACGCAGTATTTT.

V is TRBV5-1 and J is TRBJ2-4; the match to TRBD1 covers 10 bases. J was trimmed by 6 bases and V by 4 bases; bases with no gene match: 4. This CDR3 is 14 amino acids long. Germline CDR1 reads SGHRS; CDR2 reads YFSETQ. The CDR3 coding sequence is TGCGCCAGCAGCACCGGGACAGGGGCAAACATTCAGTACTTC. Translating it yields CASSTGTGANIQYF.

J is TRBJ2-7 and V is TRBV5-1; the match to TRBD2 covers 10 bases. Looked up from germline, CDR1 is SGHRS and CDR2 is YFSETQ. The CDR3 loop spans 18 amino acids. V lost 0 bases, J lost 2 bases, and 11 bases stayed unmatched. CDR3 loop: CASSLVLAGGPLTYEQYF. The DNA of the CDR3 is TGCGCCAGCAGCTTGGTTTTAGCGGGAGGCCCTCTAACCTACGAGCAGTACTTC.

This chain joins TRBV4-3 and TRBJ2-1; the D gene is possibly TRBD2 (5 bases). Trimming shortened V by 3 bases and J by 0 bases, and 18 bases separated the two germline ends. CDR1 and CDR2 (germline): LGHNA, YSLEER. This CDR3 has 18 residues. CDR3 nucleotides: TGCGCCAGCAGCCAGGACTCTACAAGGCGAAGCTCCTACAATGAGCAGTTCTTC. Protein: CASSQDSTRRSSYNEQFF.

Here the CDR3 reads CASRGQVSYEQFF. The CDR3 nucleotides are TGTGCCAGCAGGGGACAGGTATCGTATGAGCAGTTCTTC. This chain joins TRBV13 and TRBJ2-1; 8 bases agree with TRBD1. CDR1 and CDR2 from the germline V gene are PRHDT and FYEKMQ (reference sequence). The junction had 6 bases not matched to a gene; V was cut back by 6 bases and J by 8 bases. This CDR3 is built from 13 residues.

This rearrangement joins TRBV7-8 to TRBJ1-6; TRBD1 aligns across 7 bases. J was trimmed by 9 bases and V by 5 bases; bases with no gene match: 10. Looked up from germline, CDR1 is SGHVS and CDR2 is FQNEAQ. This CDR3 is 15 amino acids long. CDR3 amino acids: CASSQLEGAGSPLHF. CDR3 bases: TGTGCCAGCAGCCAACTAGAGGGGGCTGGTTCACCCCTCCACTTT. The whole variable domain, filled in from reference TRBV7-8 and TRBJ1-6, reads GAGVSQSPRYKVAKRGQDVALRCDPISGHVSLFWYQQALGQGPEFLTYFQNEAQLDKSGLPSDRFFAERPEGSVSTLKIQRTQQEDSAVYLCASSQLEGAGSPLHFGNGTRLTVT.

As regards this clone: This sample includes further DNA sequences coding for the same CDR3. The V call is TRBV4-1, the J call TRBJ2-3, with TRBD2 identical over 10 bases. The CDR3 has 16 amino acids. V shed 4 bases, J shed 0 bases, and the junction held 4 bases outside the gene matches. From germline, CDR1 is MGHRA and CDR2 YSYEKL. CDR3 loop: CASSPRLAGSTDTQYF. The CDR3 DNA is TGCGCCAGCAGCCCAAGACTAGCGGGTAGCACAGATACGCAGTATTTT.

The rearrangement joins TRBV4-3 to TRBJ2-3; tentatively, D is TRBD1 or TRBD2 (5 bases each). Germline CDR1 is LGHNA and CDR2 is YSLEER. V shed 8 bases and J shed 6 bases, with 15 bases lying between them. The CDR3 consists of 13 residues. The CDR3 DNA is TGCGCCAGCGGGGACGGGGTGGTGGATACGCAGTATTTT. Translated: CASGDGVVDTQYF.

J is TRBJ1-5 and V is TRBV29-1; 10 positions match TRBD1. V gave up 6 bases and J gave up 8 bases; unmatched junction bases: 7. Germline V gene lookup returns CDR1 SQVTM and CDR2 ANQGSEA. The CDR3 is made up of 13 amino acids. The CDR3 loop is CSVLTGTGEPQHF. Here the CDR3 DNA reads TGCAGCGTACTCACCGGGACAGGGGAGCCCCAGCATTTT.

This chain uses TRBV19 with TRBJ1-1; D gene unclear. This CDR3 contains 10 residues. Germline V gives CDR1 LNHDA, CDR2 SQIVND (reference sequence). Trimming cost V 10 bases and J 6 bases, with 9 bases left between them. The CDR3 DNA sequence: TGTGCCACCGGATTCGCTGAAGCTTTCTTT. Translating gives CATGFAEAFF.

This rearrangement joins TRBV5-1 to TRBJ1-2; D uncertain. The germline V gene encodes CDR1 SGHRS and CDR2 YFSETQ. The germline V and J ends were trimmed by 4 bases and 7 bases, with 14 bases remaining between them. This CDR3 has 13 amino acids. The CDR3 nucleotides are TGCGCCAGCAGCAATGGACCTCCCGCTGGCTACACCTTC. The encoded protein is CASSNGPPAGYTF.

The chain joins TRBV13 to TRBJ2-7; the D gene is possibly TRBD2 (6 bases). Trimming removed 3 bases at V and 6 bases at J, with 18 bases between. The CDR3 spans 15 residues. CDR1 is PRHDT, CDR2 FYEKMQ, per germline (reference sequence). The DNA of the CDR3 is TGTGCCAGCAGCTTGGGTGGGGGGTCATCCCTCGAGCAGTACTTC. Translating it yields CASSLGGGSSLEQYF.

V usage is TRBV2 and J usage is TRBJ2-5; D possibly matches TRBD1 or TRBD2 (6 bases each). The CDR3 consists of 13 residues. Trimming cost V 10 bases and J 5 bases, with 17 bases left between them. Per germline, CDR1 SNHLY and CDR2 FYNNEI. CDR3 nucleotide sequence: TGTGCCACCCTAGAAGGGGGGAAGGAGACCCAGTACTTC. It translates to CATLEGGKETQYF.

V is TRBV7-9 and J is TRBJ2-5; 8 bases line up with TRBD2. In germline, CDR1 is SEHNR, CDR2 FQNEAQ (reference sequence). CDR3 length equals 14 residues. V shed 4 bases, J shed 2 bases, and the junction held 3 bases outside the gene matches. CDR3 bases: TGTGCCAGCAGCTGGGGACTAGAGCAAGAGACCCAGTACTTC. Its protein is CASSWGLEQETQYF.

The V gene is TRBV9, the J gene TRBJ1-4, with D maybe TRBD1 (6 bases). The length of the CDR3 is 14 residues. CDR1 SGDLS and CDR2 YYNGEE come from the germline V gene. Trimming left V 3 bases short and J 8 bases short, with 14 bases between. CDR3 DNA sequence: TGTGCCAGCAGCGGGGGGGCAGGCGAAGAAAAACTGTTTTTT. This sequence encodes CASSGGAGEEKLFF.

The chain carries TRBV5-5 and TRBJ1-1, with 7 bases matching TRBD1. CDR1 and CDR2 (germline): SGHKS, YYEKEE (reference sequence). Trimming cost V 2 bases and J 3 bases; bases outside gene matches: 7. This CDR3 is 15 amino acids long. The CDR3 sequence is CASSFFTGVDTEAFF. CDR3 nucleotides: TGTGCCAGCAGCTTTTTTACAGGGGTAGACACTGAAGCTTTCTTT.

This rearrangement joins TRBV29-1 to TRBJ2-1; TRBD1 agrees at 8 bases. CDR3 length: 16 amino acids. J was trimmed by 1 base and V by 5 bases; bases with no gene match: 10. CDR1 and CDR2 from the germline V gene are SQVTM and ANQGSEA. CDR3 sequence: CSVRGWTGPSYNEQFF. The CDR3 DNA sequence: TGCAGCGTTCGGGGTTGGACAGGGCCGTCCTACAATGAGCAGTTCTTC.

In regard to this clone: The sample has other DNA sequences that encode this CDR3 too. The CDR3 loop reads CASSLDPDYEQYF. The CDR3, as DNA: TGTGCCAGCAGCTTAGATCCGGACTACGAGCAGTACTTC. The genes are TRBV11-2 and TRBJ2-7, with D hard to call. The CDR3 is made up of 13 amino acids. V lost 0 bases and J lost 3, with 6 bases in between. Looked up from germline, CDR1 is SGHAT and CDR2 is FQNNGV.